Below are 10 T cell receptor beta chains sequenced from a single sample in a study of CD8 T cells in ankylosing spondylitis. MiXCR, run by TCRdb on the 5' RACE reads, gives a single entry per CDR3 protein. Among about 440,000 distinct CDR3 sequences, 17% were seen once, and the ten largest hold about 0.94%. These receptors lack a known antigen. Study-wide findings and caveats: The study identified a TCR beta motif of several highly homologous variants that appeared characteristic of ankylosing spondylitis blood.

The sequenced sample was blood, either unsorted or a sorted T cell fraction (not recorded which). Source of these receptors: a male donor with ankylosing spondylitis.

The chain links TRBV6-2 or TRBV6-3 to TRBJ2-2; D ambiguous. Trimming pared 5 bases from V and 2 bases from J, leaving 9 bases between. Per the germline V gene, CDR1 is MNHEY and CDR2 is SVGEGT. The CDR3 consists of 14 residues. The CDR3, as DNA: TGTGCCAGCAGTGATAACTTAAACACCGGGGAGCTGTTTTTT. Encoded protein: CASSDNLNTGELFF.

The chain joins TRBV20-1 to TRBJ2-1; TRBD2 aligns across 11 bases. This CDR3 has 16 residues. The germline V gene has CDR1 DFQATT and CDR2 SNEGSKA (reference sequence). V dropped 6 bases and J dropped 6; count of bases not matched to a gene: 13. CDR3: CSAAPILAGGRNEQFF. Written as DNA, the CDR3 is TGCAGTGCGGCACCTATCTTAGCGGGAGGGCGCAATGAGCAGTTCTTC.

The chain combines TRBV7-9 with TRBJ2-1; either TRBD1 or TRBD2 may fit D (5 bases each). Germline-derived CDR1 and CDR2 are SEHNR and FQNEAQ (reference sequence). Trimming stripped 5 bases from V and 9 bases from J, with 20 bases between. The CDR3 consists of 15 residues. DNA of the CDR3: TGTGCCAGCAGCCACCTGGGGGTACCCGAGGGTGAGCAGTTCTTC. Translation gives CASSHLGVPEGEQFF.

This clonotype was recorded once. V and J are TRBV13 and TRBJ1-6; TRBD1 matches at 10 bases. The length of the CDR3 is 14 residues. J gave up 10 bases and V 5 bases, and 5 bases lay outside the gene matches. CDR1 and CDR2 from the germline V gene are PRHDT and FYEKMQ (reference sequence). CDR3 sequence: CASSVRDRGSPLHF. As DNA, the CDR3 is TGTGCCAGCAGCGTCCGGGACAGGGGCTCACCCCTCCACTTT. Filled out from reference TRBV13 and TRBJ1-6, the complete variable domain reads AAGVIQSPRHLIKEKRETATLKCYPIPRHDTVYWYQQGPGQDPQFLISFYEKMQSDKGSIPDRFSAQQFSDYHSELNMSSLELGDSALYFCASSVRDRGSPLHFGNGTRLTVT.

The sample holds a few counts of this clonotype. This chain joins TRBV11-2 and TRBJ2-2; D remains unclear. CDR1 SGHAT and CDR2 FQNNGV come from the germline V gene. CDR3 size: 18 residues. With 1 base removed from V and 3 bases from J, the gap between germline ends came to 18 bases. CDR3: CASSLGRRALLDTGELFF. CDR3 nucleotides: TGTGCCAGCAGCTTAGGCCGCCGGGCCCTCCTGGACACCGGGGAGCTGTTTTTT.

This clonotype showed up just a few times. The rearrangement uses TRBV10-3 and TRBJ2-5; TRBD1 matches at 10 bases. V shed 10 bases and J 3 bases; nucleotides not matched to a gene: 8. The CDR3 spans 14 residues. Germline loops: CDR1 ENHRY, CDR2 SYGVKD. The CDR3 loop reads CATATGTGEETQYF. CDR3 bases: TGTGCCACGGCCACCGGGACAGGGGAAGAGACCCAGTACTTC.

This chain's CDR3 is CASSDPRTRRDYEQYF. The CDR3, as DNA: TGTGCCAGCAGTGACCCTCGGACTAGGCGGGACTACGAGCAGTACTTC. The rearrangement joins TRBV6-1 to TRBJ2-7; 7 bases map to TRBD2. Per the germline V gene, CDR1 is MNHNS and CDR2 is SASEGT. CDR3 length equals 16 residues. V was clipped by 3 bases and J by 3 bases; unmatched bases: 11.

The CDR3 nucleotides read TGTGCCAGCAGTTACCCCCTGACAGGGAGGCGGACCCAGTACTTC. It translates to CASSYPLTGRRTQYF. The chain combines TRBV6-2 or TRBV6-3 with TRBJ2-5; possible D gene TRBD1, 7 bases. This CDR3 has 15 residues. Trimming took off 2 bases at V and 7 bases at J, with 17 bases between the two ends. Germline values: CDR1 MNHEY, CDR2 SVGEGT.

In its sample, this clonotype was seen a few times. The V gene is TRBV11-1, the J gene TRBJ2-4; 8 bases fit TRBD1. The CDR3 runs 18 residues. With V trimmed by 7 bases and J by 1 base, 15 bases remained unmatched. The germline CDR1 and CDR2 sequences are SGHAT and FQDESV (reference sequence). This chain's CDR3 is CASTLGNRGSKAKNIQYF. The CDR3, as DNA: TGTGCCAGCACCCTAGGGAACAGGGGGTCGAAGGCCAAAAACATTCAGTACTTC.

This clonotype was counted many times. The CDR3: CSVTEYEQYF. CDR3 DNA: TGCAGCGTCACTGAATACGAGCAGTACTTC. This chain links TRBV29-1 with TRBJ2-7; no firm D call. Germline assignment: CDR1 SQVTM and CDR2 ANQGSEA. V was cut by 6 bases and J by 4 bases, with 7 bases left in between. CDR3 length: 10 amino acids.